A selection of T cell receptor beta chains follows, all from one sample in a study of cytomegalovirus exposure and HLA in healthy donors. Profiling relied on immunoSEQ multiplex PCR, and the TCRdb table lists in-frame clones only, not all of them. The sample records about 130,000 clones, roughly 75% being singletons. What was sequenced was PBMCs. The source of these receptors is a man aged 25-45 years in good health and CMV-seronegative. Both conserved end residues are part of each CDR3. The order of the fields is CDR3 protein, V gene.

CDR3: CASSSVGEQFF; V: TRBV27
CDR3: CSVEGTVGKKQFF; V: TRBV29-1
CDR3: CAISWDSGSSSEQYF; V: TRBV10-3
CDR3: CASSVEDSATNEKLFF; V: TRBV19
CDR3: CASSLTVYEQYF; V: TRBV7-9
CDR3: CASLTSGVDTGELFF; V: TRBV28
CDR3: CASSSGTGTVTQYF; V: TRBV7-2
CDR3: CASSEPGQGAYEQYF; V: TRBV6-1
CDR3: CASSSRTSSSYNEQFF; V: TRBV5-1
CDR3: CASGENEQFF; V: TRBV6-5
CDR3: CASSTLAGGHNEQFF; V: TRBV19
CDR3: CASIPLGTGITEAFF; V: TRBV6-1
CDR3: CASNVRRVAGHEQFF; V: TRBV5-6
CDR3: CASSQVNDSPLHF; V: TRBV4-3
CDR3: CASSPVKRELTYEQYF; V: TRBV5-1
CDR3: CASSLLGLRDEQFF; V: TRBV13
CDR3: CASSYQAGAMNTEAFF; V: TRBV6-5
CDR3: CASSAEGARNEQFF; V: TRBV2
CDR3: CASRARTRGGTDTQYF; V: TRBV2
CDR3: CASSWTSGGLGETQYF; V: TRBV6-6
CDR3: CASSQNYPTGAGNTIYF; V: TRBV4-2
CDR3: CSREGAGVNTGELFF; V: TRBV29-1
CDR3: CATQKEAGAGNEQFF; V: TRBV2
CDR3: CASSSRVRGNEQFF; V: TRBV28
CDR3: CASSLVAGNYNEQFF; V: TRBV7-8
CDR3: CAWSWGAEQYF; V: TRBV30
CDR3: CASSLVGGRADTQYF; V: TRBV5-6
CDR3: CASSQGHEQYF; V: TRBV5-1
CDR3: CASRPAGRANYEQYF; V: TRBV28
CDR3: CATSRGLGENQPQHF; V: TRBV15
CDR3: CATSIKRGHEQYF; V: TRBV15
CDR3: CATSRYFRRREGYEQYF; V: TRBV15
CDR3: CAVVAKNIQYF; V: TRBV19